The next 21 T cell receptor beta chains were all read from a single sample in a study of blood T cell repertoires in COVID-19. Sequenced by immunoSEQ multiplex PCR; TCRdb stores in-frame clones only, minus some. This sample has fewer than 400,000 clones, with about 90% found just once. The material sequenced was peripheral blood. The receptor source for this set is a woman younger than 45 with COVID-19, enrolled during active disease.

The chain combines TRBV5-1 with TRBJ1-2, with 8 bases matching TRBD1. Trimming cost V 4 bases and J 6 bases; bases outside gene matches: 11. This CDR3 has 15 residues. CDR1 is SGHRS and CDR2 is YFSETQ in the germline V gene. As DNA, the CDR3 is TGCGCCAGCAGCCTTCTCTCAGGGGGCATAGATGGCTACACCTTC. This codes for CASSLLSGGIDGYTF.

J is TRBJ2-5 and V is TRBV11-2; D might be TRBD1 (5 bases). This CDR3 region has 14 residues. Trimming removed 1 base at V and 4 bases at J, with 10 bases between. Germline V gene sequence: CDR1 SGHAT, CDR2 FQNNGV. DNA for the CDR3: TGTGCCAGCAGCTTAGTGGCTCAGGGAGAGACCCAGTACTTC. This translates into CASSLVAQGETQYF.

J is TRBJ2-6 and V is TRBV30, with 11 bases identical to TRBD2. V was clipped by 2 bases and J by 0 bases; unmatched bases: 15. Germline CDR1 GTSNPN, CDR2 SVGIG (reference sequence). This CDR3 contains 21 residues. CDR3 region: CAWSPTSGSLKGPSGANVLTF. CDR3 DNA sequence: TGTGCCTGGAGTCCCACTAGCGGGAGTCTCAAGGGGCCCTCTGGGGCCAACGTCCTGACTTTC.

The V gene is TRBV5-6, the J gene TRBJ1-6; 7 nucleotides match TRBD1. This CDR3 contains 16 residues. The germline V gene has CDR1 SGHDT and CDR2 YYEEEE. J lost 11 bases, V lost 4 bases, and 15 bases had no gene match. CDR3 residues: CASSEGDRGGRAPLHF. The CDR3, as DNA: TGTGCCAGCAGCGAGGGGGACAGAGGAGGCAGAGCACCCCTCCACTTT. Filled out from reference TRBV5-6 and TRBJ1-6, the complete variable domain reads DAGVTQSPTHLIKTRGQQVTLRCSPKSGHDTVSWYQQALGQGPQFIFQYYEEEERQRGNFPDRFSGHQFPNYSSELNVNALLLGDSALYLCASSEGDRGGRAPLHFGNGTRLTVT.

The V call is TRBV5-1, the J call TRBJ2-1, with D possibly being TRBD2 (6 bases). The CDR3 is 14 residues long. Looked up from germline, CDR1 is SGHRS and CDR2 is YFSETQ. Trimming left V 0 bases short and J 5 bases short, with 9 bases between. The CDR3 DNA follows: TGCGCCAGCAGCTTGGGACTAGGAAACAATGAGCAGTTCTTC. Protein sequence: CASSLGLGNNEQFF.

V usage is TRBV5-1 and J usage is TRBJ1-4; a weak D match, TRBD1 (6 bases). This CDR3 region has 15 residues. Germline values: CDR1 SGHRS, CDR2 YFSETQ. The V end was cut by 3 bases, the J end by 0 bases, with 9 bases between. The DNA for the CDR3 is TGCGCCAGCAGCTCAGAGGGGGCAACTAATGAAAAACTGTTTTTT. It yields the protein CASSSEGATNEKLFF.

The rearrangement links TRBV29-1 to TRBJ1-1, with D tentatively TRBD1 (5 bases). The CDR3 length is 14 residues. The V and J ends lost 5 bases and 3 bases respectively, with 16 bases between them. Germline loops: CDR1 SQVTM, CDR2 ANQGSEA. The CDR3 protein is CSVNSAQGYTEAFF. In DNA form, the CDR3 reads TGCAGCGTTAATTCGGCCCAGGGCTACACTGAAGCTTTCTTT.

This chain connects TRBV2 to TRBJ2-7; 10 bases line up with TRBD2. The CDR3 has 14 residues. The germline V gene encodes CDR1 SNHLY and CDR2 FYNNEI. The ends lost 6 bases at V and 3 bases at J; junction bases unmatched: 5. CDR3 nucleotide sequence: TGTGCCAGCAGGACTAGCGGGCCCTTCTACGAGCAGTACTTC. Translating it yields CASRTSGPFYEQYF.

J is TRBJ1-1 and V is TRBV5-1; the D is unclear. V was pared by 0 bases and J by 5 bases, with 17 bases between. The CDR3 sequence is 16 residues long. Germline-derived CDR1 and CDR2 are SGHRS and YFSETQ. Written as DNA, the CDR3 is TGCGCCAGCAGCTTGGCCGGGAGGGTATCGGGTACTGAAGCTTTCTTT. It yields the protein CASSLAGRVSGTEAFF.

The V and J genes are TRBV11-2 and TRBJ1-4; 7 bases map to TRBD1. V shed 5 bases and J 7 bases; nucleotides not matched to a gene: 7. The CDR3 consists of 14 residues. Germline V gene lookup returns CDR1 SGHAT and CDR2 FQNNGV. DNA for the CDR3: TGTGCCAGCAGCCCAGACAGGGCGGTTGAAAAACTGTTTTTT. It yields the protein CASSPDRAVEKLFF.

V and J are TRBV5-6 and TRBJ2-1; 12 bases map to TRBD2. Trimming at V came to 0 bases and at J to 6 bases, leaving 7 bases not matched to a gene. The germline V gene has CDR1 SGHDT and CDR2 YYEEEE. This CDR3 region has 17 residues. The CDR3 loop is CASSLGLAGVLGNEQFF. The CDR3 DNA sequence: TGTGCCAGCAGCTTGGGACTAGCGGGAGTTTTGGGCAATGAGCAGTTCTTC. Based on the CDR3 plus reference TRBV5-6 and TRBJ2-1, the full variable domain is DAGVTQSPTHLIKTRGQQVTLRCSPKSGHDTVSWYQQALGQGPQFIFQYYEEEERQRGNFPDRFSGHQFPNYSSELNVNALLLGDSALYLCASSLGLAGVLGNEQFFGPGTRLTVL.

The rearrangement links TRBV18 to TRBJ2-5; the D is unclear. The CDR3 is 14 residues long. In germline, CDR1 is KGHSH, CDR2 LQKENI. Trimming cost V 2 bases and J 2 bases, with 9 bases left between them. In DNA, the CDR3 is TGTGCCAGCTCACCAACGGGTCCGCAAGAGACCCAGTACTTC. Translation: CASSPTGPQETQYF.

The chain joins TRBV10-3 to TRBJ2-3; 8 bases are shared with TRBD2. V shed 0 bases, J shed 4 bases, and the junction held 6 bases outside the gene matches. Germline values: CDR1 ENHRY, CDR2 SYGVKD. This CDR3 comprises 16 residues. The CDR3, as DNA: TGTGCCATCAGTGAGTCGAGGGCTAGCGGGTCAGATACGCAGTATTTT. Its translation is CAISESRASGSDTQYF.

V usage is TRBV20-1 and J usage is TRBJ1-5; no clear D gene. This CDR3 contains 16 residues. Trimming removed 3 bases from V and 4 bases from J, with 19 bases in between. From germline, CDR1 is DFQATT and CDR2 SNEGSKA (reference sequence). The CDR3 loop is CSASSALAEKNQPQHF. CDR3 nucleotides: TGCAGTGCTAGTTCTGCTTTGGCAGAAAAGAATCAGCCCCAGCATTTT.

In its sample, this clone was seen once. The rearrangement uses TRBV3-1 (or the pseudogene TRBV3-2) and TRBJ1-4; D is unresolved. The length of the CDR3 is 15 residues. From germline, CDR1 is LGHDT and CDR2 YNNKEL (reference sequence). Trimming removed 4 bases at V and 6 bases at J, with 15 bases between. The DNA of the CDR3 is TGTGCCAGCAGCCCGGTCACCAAGCGGGATGAAAAACTGTTTTTT. It is translated as CASSPVTKRDEKLFF.

The chain uses TRBV11-2 and TRBJ1-2, with 9 bases aligning to TRBD1. The CDR3 is made up of 16 amino acids. Trimming cost V 1 base and J 4 bases; bases outside gene matches: 7. Germline values: CDR1 SGHAT, CDR2 FQNNGV. The CDR3, as DNA: TGTGCCAGCAGCTTAGGGGGGACAGGGAGCCCCTATGGCTACACCTTC. This encodes CASSLGGTGSPYGYTF.

This clone came up once. The chain recombines TRBV2 with TRBJ1-5; weak D call: TRBD1 (5 bases). The CDR3 loop spans 14 amino acids. Trimming removed 6 bases from V and 9 bases from J, with 18 bases in between. CDR1 and CDR2 (germline): SNHLY, FYNNEI. CDR3 sequence: CASRGGTSQRPQHF. For the CDR3, the DNA is TGTGCCAGCAGAGGAGGGACCTCCCAGCGGCCCCAGCATTTT.

V gene TRBV6-4 combines with J gene TRBJ2-1; D uncertain. V was clipped by 0 bases and J by 0 bases, with 21 bases between them. Per germline, CDR1 MRHNA and CDR2 SNTAGT. This CDR3 region has 20 residues. The CDR3 loop is CASSDSGKPRSYPSYNEQFF. The CDR3 bases are TGTGCCAGCAGTGACTCTGGCAAACCTCGCTCGTACCCCTCCTACAATGAGCAGTTCTTC.

The chain employs TRBV11-1 and TRBJ1-2; 9 bases agree with TRBD1. This CDR3 region has 16 residues. Germline assignment: CDR1 SGHAT and CDR2 FQDESV (reference sequence). V lost 4 bases and J lost 4; bases outside the gene matches: 10. As DNA, the CDR3 is TGTGCCAGCAGCTCGGGACAGGGCCCCGGGGTCTATGGCTACACCTTC. This gives the protein CASSSGQGPGVYGYTF.

The J gene is TRBJ2-7, the V gene TRBV24-1, with TRBD1 matching over 9 bases. Germline V gives CDR1 KGHDR, CDR2 SFDVKD. Trimming took 7 bases from V and 3 from J; bases not matched to a gene: 12. This CDR3 comprises 16 residues. The CDR3 DNA follows: TGTGCCACCAGACTACGGAGGACAGGGGACAGCTACGAGCAGTACTTC. This encodes CATRLRRTGDSYEQYF.

The chain uses TRBV30 and TRBJ2-1, with TRBD2 matching 11 bases. Trimming removed 5 bases from V and 7 bases from J; junction bases left unmatched: 10. This CDR3 region has 15 residues. CDR1 GTSNPN and CDR2 SVGIG come from the germline V gene (reference sequence). CDR3 sequence reads: CAWDPPSGRKNEQFF. CDR3 DNA sequence: TGTGCCTGGGACCCCCCTAGCGGGAGGAAAAATGAGCAGTTCTTC.